This T cell receptor beta chain was obtained from a study of T cells in Graves' hyperthyroidism and ophthalmopathy. Whole-study context: Once the initial diagnosis was made, peripheral blood was obtained before any treatment.

RNA transcripts served as the template for amplifying TCR beta CDR3 regions. In the first-round RT-PCR of the TCR CDR3, the HTBI primer set was used. TCRdb re-analysed the multiplex PCR reads in MiXCR, keeping a single row per CDR3 protein. The table shows under 750,000 distinct CDR3 sequences, with about 17% occurring only once. This CDR3 spans 14 amino acids. The V end lost 1 base, the J end lost 4 bases, and 10 bases lay between the germline ends. Germline CDR1 reads SGHRS; CDR2 reads YFSETQ. This clonotype has ten or more counts. Exclusion criteria comprised uncontrolled infection, other autoimmune disease, pregnancy or lactation.

The TCR originated in a woman aged 50 to 65 with Graves' hyperthyroidism that later progressed to Graves' ophthalmopathy. The material sequenced was blood. The genes are TRBV5-1 and TRBJ2-3; D may match TRBD1 or TRBD2 (5 bases each). CDR3 amino acids: CASSLIRGADTQYF. In nucleotides, the CDR3 is TGCGCCAGCAGCTTGATTCGAGGGGCAGATACGCAGTATTTT.